The T cell receptor (beta chain) under discussion was sequenced for a study of cytomegalovirus exposure and HLA in healthy donors (TCRdb year 2017). Background for the entire study: According to an earlier analysis of 450 to 650 of the donors, about 179 million T cells yielded roughly 100 million unique TCR beta sequences and about 300 Gb of sequence data. Approximately 300 gigabases of sequencing data and around 80 million unique TCR sequences made up an early release that covered 500 to 700 HLA-typed donors. The genetic ancestry cluster associated with self-reported Caucasian donors included about 81% of the 300 to 400 genotyped donors. The study was designed to test whether signatures of past pathogen exposure could be identified by cataloging public T cell receptors. The T cell repertoires of several hundred subjects were profiled by immunosequencing and related to cytomegalovirus serostatus. A separate validation cohort of roughly 120 different subjects was used in addition to the roughly 620-subject first cohort. To predict cytomegalovirus infection status, the study brought together high-throughput TCR immunosequencing, statistical association of individual TCRs with disease status, and machine learning. In a later analysis, previously published TCR beta repertoires from about 670 donors were re-analyzed and high-resolution HLA genotyping was added so that TCR occurrence patterns could be studied. The later analysis used no new phenotypic data to find candidate immune exposures, relying instead on TCR beta sequences and their occurrence across donors. An earlier analysis of nearly 600 of the donors applied high-throughput TCR beta sequencing to assess whether each TCR beta V gene segment acted as functional or pseudogenic. Donor age, sex, ethnicity and CMV serostatus were compiled alongside the repertoire data. A later genetic analysis used genome-wide SNP genotypes for about 65% of the 666 donors, treating that subset as a discovery cohort. Every repertoire in the discovery cohort had been generated on one and the same sequencing platform. Both class I and class II loci were covered by HLA typing, at four-digit resolution. Typing coverage differed by locus: A, B, C, DRB1 and DQB1 were typed in roughly 620-630 donors, DQA1 in 522, DPA1 in some 600, and DPB1 in about 450. Five DR-DQ haplotypes were treated as single units for association and clustering because of strong linkage in the cohort. Among some 400 genotyped donors of the cohort, an average of about 240,000 unique TCR beta nucleotide sequences was sequenced per donor, of which roughly 17% were non-productive. Paper-wide results and their limitations: Correlated functional status among segregating V segments might reflect linkage disequilibrium, but an unknown experimental factor could not be ruled out. Because the 87-base-pair reads could not distinguish some IMGT-functional V segments, including TRBV6-2 and TRBV6-3, those segments were excluded. In a later analysis, several top co-occurrence clusters were reported to appear linked to parvovirus B19, influenza, CMV and Epstein-Barr virus. Presence/absence analyses assumed roughly uniform sequencing depth across donors, an assumption that may not hold. In a later genetic analysis, a missense DCLRE1C variant was associated with V-gene and J-gene trimming of TCR beta chains, and the association was replicated in an independent cohort. A further reported finding was that TCR beta sequences accurately predicted the HLA-A and HLA-B alleles for most subjects in the first cohort. According to the authors, the approach could potentially be generalized to other disease states and immunological phenotypes. The cohort was sequenced for TCR beta chains only, and without alpha or paired-chain data the features that could be detected were limited. A later analysis found that TCR association rates varied across HLA loci, with DRB1 alleles showing the most associated TCRs and HLA-C alleles the fewest. In a later analysis, most CMV-associated TCR beta chains were found to appear HLA-restricted, with HLA associations seemingly driven largely by CMV exposure. Because HLA typing was missing for some donors at each locus, association tests included only the typed subset. The sequencing pipeline was judged likely to have produced a cluster of highly shared sequence variants as a technical artifact. Most TCR sequences were observed very rarely across donors, whereas some public TCRs were present in many individuals. A few of the identified cytomegalovirus-associated TCR beta chains were confirmed in vitro to be specific for cytomegalovirus antigens. The classifier was reported to diagnose cytomegalovirus status with high specificity and sensitivity in both the original and validation cohorts. The study listed approximately 160 TCR beta chains as associated with cytomegalovirus. Over 15 rarely observed V segments, including chromosome 9 orphons, were excluded from the earlier analysis of approximately 500 of the donors because counts were too low. When HLA alleles, especially DR and DQ, strongly co-occurred, TCR associations were difficult to assign to individual alleles. A later analysis associated about 17,000 TCR beta sequences with specific HLA alleles at a false discovery rate of 0.05. Immune exposure information for the cohort was limited to CMV serostatus. Compared with the approximately 600-donor mean, donors in an Asian-associated ancestry cluster had fewer N-insertions in productive TCRs, according to a later genetic analysis. Compared with equally common non-associated chains, HLA-associated TCR beta chains in a later analysis were more clonally expanded and had lower generation probabilities. Broadly in line with IMGT annotations, most TCR beta V segments showed up in productive rearrangements about 87% or about 30% of the time in an earlier analysis of approximately 640 of the donors.

The cohort comprised 670 or so healthy bone marrow donors. At the time of sampling, all cohort members were nominally healthy, though unrecorded immune exposures were likely present. The donor was CMV seronegative and belonged to the group of several hundred seronegative cohort members. Every donor gave a peripheral blood sample, and the peripheral blood mononuclear cells from that sample were used for TCR beta sequencing. The Qiagen DNeasy Blood Extraction Kit was used to extract genomic DNA from the blood cell samples. Receptors were amplified or captured by the immunoSEQ multiplex PCR assay. For the multiplex PCR, a mixture combining 60 forward primers for TCR Vbeta segments and 13 reverse primers for TCR Jbeta segments was used. The CDR3 region of rearranged TCR beta genes was amplified from genomic DNA by a multiplex PCR assay. The Illumina HiSeq System was used to sequence the amplified TCR beta libraries as 87-base-pair reads. The authors processed their data as follows. In a later analysis, 80 million or so unique TCR beta chains were counted across the 666 repertoires, and roughly 11 million of these chains were shared by at least two donors. To remove PCR and sequencing errors, raw reads were error-corrected and collapsed into unique sequences using a nearest-neighbor algorithm that merged closely related sequences. To assign V, D and J gene segments, CDR3 sequences were aligned to IMGT reference sequences. Each retained sequence needed at least a six-nucleotide match to both a V gene segment and a J gene segment. Rearrangements were classified as productive when the CDR3 lacked stop codons and remained in frame with V and J, and all other rearrangements were classified as non-productive. CDR3 was defined according to IMGT convention as the region running from the second conserved V-encoded cysteine to the conserved J-encoded phenylalanine. The earlier analysis of fewer than 750 of the donors excluded sequences that lacked an unambiguous match to a single V gene segment. In an earlier analysis of several hundred of the donors, a V segment was called functional when productive rearrangements were above 56.7%, and segregating when the standard deviation between donors exceeded 5%. A statistical classification framework was built for diagnosing cytomegalovirus status from the catalog of TCR beta chain sequences. In a later analysis, TCR nucleotide sequences were compared against IMGT/GENE-DB human TR gene sequences so that V and J genes could be assigned. Using the TCRdist pipeline, a later analysis assigned CDR3 sequences along with most-parsimonious VDJ recombination scenarios. In a later analysis, each TCR beta chain was defined by its CDR3 amino acid sequence together with its V-gene family, and reads without a unique V-gene family were excluded. To address suspected cross-contamination and a sequencing artifact, a later analysis removed a few hundred highly shared, low-generation-probability nucleotide sequences. A later analysis calculated a clonal expansion index for each public chain from normalized within-repertoire ranks of inferred template counts. A later analysis computed generation probabilities with a VDJ recombination model fitted to out-of-frame rearrangements, and checked the results against IGoR. A later analysis scored TCR-TCR, TCR-HLA and TCR-CMV co-occurrence with hypergeometric tests, applying a repertoire-size bias correction to TCR pairs. To estimate false discovery rates, a later analysis permuted the HLA or CMV assignments 20 times. In a later analysis, co-occurring TCRs were grouped with DBSCAN, and TCRdist sequence similarity was added when clustering was performed within HLA-allele-positive subsets. Repertoires with fewer than 30,000 or more than 120,000 public chains were left out of co-occurrence clustering, as were a few repertoires with anomalous nucleotide sharing. TCRdb provides this immuneACCESS table in a form limited to in-frame rearrangements. Some clones are lacking; in checked studies, under half of them reflect an unresolved V gene, and why the rest are absent is not known. V, J and clone size are taken as reported in that table, and D and trimming were inferred from the DNA itself. Across this sample there are some 160,000 clones, with over 60% seen only once. Of the sample, around 5.7% falls within the top ten clones.

This clone was detected only once. What this receptor recognizes is not known. Base quality data are lacking; no much larger clone is found one base away. The CDR1 and CDR2 encoded by the germline V gene (reference sequence) are SEHNR and FQNEAQ. Counted from cysteine to phenylalanine, this CDR3 has 14 amino acids. Only the CDR3 DNA is retained, 42 bases long and in frame from the first base. V was cut back by 5 bases and J by 6 bases, leaving a gap of 14 bases between them. Sequenced sample: PBMCs. The chain employs TRBV7-9 and TRBJ1-5; 6 matching bases give a weak D call of TRBD1. The sequence derives from a man aged 35-49 years in good health and CMV-seronegative. CDR3 region: CASSLEGESQPQHF. The nucleotide sequence reads TGTGCCAGCAGCCTTGAGGGGGAGAGTCAGCCCCAGCATTTT.